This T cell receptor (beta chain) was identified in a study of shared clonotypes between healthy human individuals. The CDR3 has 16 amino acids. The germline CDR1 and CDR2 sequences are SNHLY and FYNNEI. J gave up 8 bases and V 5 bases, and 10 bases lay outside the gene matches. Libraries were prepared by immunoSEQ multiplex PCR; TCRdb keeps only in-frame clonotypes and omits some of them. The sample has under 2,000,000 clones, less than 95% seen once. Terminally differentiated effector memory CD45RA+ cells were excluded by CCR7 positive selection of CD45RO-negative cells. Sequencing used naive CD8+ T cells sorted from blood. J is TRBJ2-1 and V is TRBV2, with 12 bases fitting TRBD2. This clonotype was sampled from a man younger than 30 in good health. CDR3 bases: TGTGCCAGCAGTCTACTAGCGGGAGGACCCAGCGATGAGCAGTTCTTC. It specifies CASSLLAGGPSDEQFF.